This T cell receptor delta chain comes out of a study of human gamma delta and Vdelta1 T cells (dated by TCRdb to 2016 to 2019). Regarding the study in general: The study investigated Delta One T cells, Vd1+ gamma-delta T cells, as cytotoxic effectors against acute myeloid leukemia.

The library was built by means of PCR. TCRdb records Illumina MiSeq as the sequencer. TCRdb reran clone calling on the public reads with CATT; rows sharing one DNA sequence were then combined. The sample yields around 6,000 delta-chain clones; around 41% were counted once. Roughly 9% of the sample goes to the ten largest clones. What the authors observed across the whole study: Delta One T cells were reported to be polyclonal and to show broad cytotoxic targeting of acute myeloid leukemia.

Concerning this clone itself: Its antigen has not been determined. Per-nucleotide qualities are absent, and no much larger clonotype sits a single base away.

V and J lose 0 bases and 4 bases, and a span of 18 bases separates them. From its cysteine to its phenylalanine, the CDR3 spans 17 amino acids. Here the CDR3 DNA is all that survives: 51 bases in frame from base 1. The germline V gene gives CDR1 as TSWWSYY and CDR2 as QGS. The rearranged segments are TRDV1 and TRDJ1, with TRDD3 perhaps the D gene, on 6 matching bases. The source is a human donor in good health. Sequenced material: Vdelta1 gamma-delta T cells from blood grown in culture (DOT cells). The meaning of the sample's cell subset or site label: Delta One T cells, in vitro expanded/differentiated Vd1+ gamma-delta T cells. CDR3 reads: CALGELMGVERDDKLIF. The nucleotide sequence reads TGTGCTCTTGGGGAACTTATGGGGGTGGAACGTGACGATAAACTCATCTTT.